The 4 T cell receptor beta chains in this list originate from one sample, sequenced in a study of vaccination and CD4 T cells after COVID-19. Treatment here: 10-day PBMC culture with coronavirus spike peptide pools or control peptides (ViraFEST assay). The study sequenced cultured CD4+ T cell DNA using the Oncomine TCR Beta short-read assay. TCRdb itself ran the PCR reads through MiXCR, one entry per CDR3 protein. The repertoire has fewer than 15,000 distinct CDR3 sequences, roughly 61% of them found once; the top ten carry around 10%. Their antigens remain unidentified. The source material was CD4+ T cells from blood, cultured in vitro, sampled before SARS-CoV-2 vaccination. The receptors come from a human donor who had recovered from COVID-19.

The rearrangement joins TRBV20-1 to TRBJ2-1; 11 bases map to TRBD1. In germline, CDR1 is DFQATT, CDR2 SNEGSKA (reference sequence). CDR3 length: 14 residues. J was trimmed by 7 bases and V by 7 bases; bases with no gene match: 9. Here the CDR3 reads CSGLGQGARNEQFF. The CDR3 coding sequence is TGCAGTGGTTTAGGACAGGGGGCGCGAAATGAGCAGTTCTTC.

The V and J genes are TRBV6-5 and TRBJ1-1; 11 bases align to TRBD1. CDR1 is MNHEY and CDR2 is SVGAGI in the germline V gene. This CDR3 comprises 15 residues. V dropped 0 bases and J dropped 5; count of bases not matched to a gene: 2. DNA of the CDR3: TGTGCCAGCAGTTACTCGGGGACAGGGGGTACTGAAGCTTTCTTT. Protein sequence: CASSYSGTGGTEAFF.

This clonotype was seen a handful of times. This chain uses TRBV6-1 with TRBJ1-2; D is ambiguous. Germline V lookup: CDR1 MNHNS, CDR2 SASEGT. The V gene lost 6 bases and the J gene lost 7 bases, with 12 bases spanning the gap. This CDR3 spans 12 amino acids. CDR3 DNA: TGTGCCAGCAGGTCGGACTCTGCTGGCTACACCTTC. It yields the protein CASRSDSAGYTF.

The rearrangement uses TRBV2 and TRBJ2-1; no reliable D call. The CDR3 has 13 amino acids. CDR1 is SNHLY and CDR2 is FYNNEI in the germline V gene. V lost 2 bases and J lost 8, with 10 bases in between. In DNA form, the CDR3 reads TGTGCCAGCAGTGAAATAGCTCACCATGAGCAGTTCTTC. This sequence encodes CASSEIAHHEQFF. The full variable domain, completed using reference TRBV2 and TRBJ2-1, is EPEVTQTPSHQVTQMGQEVILRCVPISNHLYFYWYRQILGQKVEFLVSFYNNEISEKSEIFDDQFSVERPDGSNFTLKIRSTKLEDSAMYFCASSEIAHHEQFFGPGTRLTVL.